Listed below are T cell receptor beta chains from one sample, sequenced in a study of Ad26.COV2.S vaccination and SARS-CoV-2 variants. Assay used: immunoSEQ multiplex PCR; TCRdb lists only in-frame clones, some missing. The sample contains about 680,000 clones, about 89% of which appear only once. The starting material was peripheral blood, obtained in a trial of Ad26.COV2.S vaccine versus placebo. The receptors shown here come from a person aged 18-65 years who received the Ad26.COV2.S COVID-19 vaccine or a placebo. Each CDR3 is given with its conserved first and last residue. D genes are given only for firm matches. Rows may omit the clone size; those that give it use once, few, many or a size class.

v_gene	d_gene	abundance	j_gene	CDR3nt	CDR3aa
TRBV19	-	-	TRBJ1-2	TGTGCCACCATCGGGCAAGTTTACTATGGCTACACCTTC	CATIGQVYYGYTF
TRBV6-5	-	-	TRBJ1-1	TGTGCCAGCAGATCCTATACCTTGAACACTGAAGCTTTCTTT	CASRSYTLNTEAFF
TRBV13	TRBD1	-	TRBJ2-2	TGTGCCAGCAGCTCCCGGGACAGATACACCGGGGAGCTGTTTTTT	CASSSRDRYTGELFF
TRBV6-2/TRBV6-3	-	-	TRBJ1-5	TGTGCCAGCAGCTCAGTAAACAATCAGCCCCAGCATTTT	CASSSVNNQPQHF
TRBV24-1	TRBD1	-	TRBJ2-2	TGTGCCACCAGTGAGCCAGGGGGCCTAGGAAACACCGGGGAGCTGTTTTTT	CATSEPGGLGNTGELFF
TRBV5-5	TRBD1	-	TRBJ2-1	TGTGCCAGCAGCTTCCGGACAGGGGGCTTCGATGAGCAGTTCTTC	CASSFRTGGFDEQFF
TRBV5-6	TRBD2	-	TRBJ2-3	TGTGCCAGCAGCTCGAGGGGAGGGCCCGCCACAGATACGCAGTATTTT	CASSSRGGPATDTQYF
TRBV12-5	-	-	TRBJ1-2	TGTGCTAGTGGTTTCACAGGGAATGGCTACACCTTC	CASGFTGNGYTF
TRBV7-2	TRBD2	-	TRBJ2-5	TGTGCCAGCAGCTTAGGGGTAGCGGGGGGTTTAGAGACCCAGTACTTC	CASSLGVAGGLETQYF
TRBV3-1/TRBV3-2	TRBD1	-	TRBJ2-7	TGTGCCAGCAGCCAAGGGGGACAGGGACACGAGCAGTACTTC	CASSQGGQGHEQYF
TRBV2	-	-	TRBJ1-5	TGTGCCACCCGTCGTTGGCAGCAGCCCCAGCATTTT	CATRRWQQPQHF
TRBV11-3	-	-	TRBJ2-1	TGTGCCAGCAGCTTAAGAGCCTCCTACAATGAGCAGTTCTTC	CASSLRASYNEQFF
TRBV5-1	-	few	TRBJ1-5	TGCGCCAGCAGAGGTGGGCCCGGAGATAGCAATCAGCCCCAGCATTTT	CASRGGPGDSNQPQHF
TRBV25-1	TRBD1	once	TRBJ2-2	TGTGCCAGCATATCCCAGGGGGACACCGGGGAGCTGTTTTTT	CASISQGDTGELFF
TRBV6-5	-	-	TRBJ2-6	TGTGCCAGCAGTTACTCGCGAGGGTCCGGGGCCAACGTCCTGACTTTC	CASSYSRGSGANVLTF
TRBV7-8	-	once	TRBJ2-7	TGTGCCAGCAGCTTTTCGGGACATAACTCCTACGAGCAGTACTTC	CASSFSGHNSYEQYF
TRBV15	-	-	TRBJ1-4	TGTGCCACCAGCAGAGCTCAGGGGATGGCGGAAAAACTGTTTTTT	CATSRAQGMAEKLFF
TRBV27	-	-	TRBJ1-4	TGTGCCAGCAGCCCTTCCGTGGAGGGTGGGGAAAAACTGTTTTTT	CASSPSVEGGEKLFF
TRBV19	TRBD1	-	TRBJ1-5	TGTGCCAGTAGCAGGGGGACAGGAAACAATCAGCCCCAGCATTTT	CASSRGTGNNQPQHF
TRBV7-9	-	-	TRBJ1-3	TGTGCCAGCAGCTATACAGGGTCTGGAAACACCATATATTTT	CASSYTGSGNTIYF
TRBV27	-	few	TRBJ2-7	TGTGCCAGCAGTGAAAACCAGGCCAGGAGCTCCTACGAGCAGTACTTC	CASSENQARSSYEQYF
TRBV7-8	TRBD2	-	TRBJ2-3	TGTGCCAGCAGCCTGCCCCTTTCTAGCGGGAGGGCGCCAGATACGCAGTATTTT	CASSLPLSSGRAPDTQYF
TRBV5-8	TRBD1	-	TRBJ2-3	TGTGCCAGCAGCATTGACAGGGGGCAGGGCACAGATACGCAGTATTTT	CASSIDRGQGTDTQYF
TRBV6-5	-	-	TRBJ2-5	TGTGCCAGCAGTTTAGGCAGGGCCCGAGAGACCCAGTACTTC	CASSLGRARETQYF
TRBV7-2	-	-	TRBJ2-1	TGTGCCAGCACCCCGGAGCGGGTTAGCAATGAGCAGTTCTTC	CASTPERVSNEQFF
TRBV30	-	few	TRBJ1-3	TGTGCCTGGAGTGTACCGGCCACTGGAAACACCATATATTTT	CAWSVPATGNTIYF
TRBV7-2	TRBD1	-	TRBJ2-1	TGTGCCAGCAGCCCCGACAGGGATCGAGAGCAGTTCTTC	CASSPDRDREQFF
TRBV12-5	-	-	TRBJ1-5	TGTGCTAGTGGCAGGGACGGGGGCCGAGGGCCCCAGCATTTT	CASGRDGGRGPQHF
TRBV6-1	-	-	TRBJ1-2	TGTGCCAGCAGTGAAGCGGGGAGTTACGGCTACACCTTC	CASSEAGSYGYTF
TRBV3-1/TRBV3-2	-	once	TRBJ2-7	TGTGCCAGCAGCTTTCCCGGGACACGGCCTTACGAGCAGTACTTC	CASSFPGTRPYEQYF
TRBV3-1/TRBV3-2	-	-	TRBJ2-4	TGTGCCAGCGCGATATCTAAGGGCATTCAGTACTTC	CASAISKGIQYF
TRBV5-1	-	-	TRBJ2-7	TGCGCCAGCAGCTACCTACAGGGTAGCTACGAGCAGTACTTC	CASSYLQGSYEQYF